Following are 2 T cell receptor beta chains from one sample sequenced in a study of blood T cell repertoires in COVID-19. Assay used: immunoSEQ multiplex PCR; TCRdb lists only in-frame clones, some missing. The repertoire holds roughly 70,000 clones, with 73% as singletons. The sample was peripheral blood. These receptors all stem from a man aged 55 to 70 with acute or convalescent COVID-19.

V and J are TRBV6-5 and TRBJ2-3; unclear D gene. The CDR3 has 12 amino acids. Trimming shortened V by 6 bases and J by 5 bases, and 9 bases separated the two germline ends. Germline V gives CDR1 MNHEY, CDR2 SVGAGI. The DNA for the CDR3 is TGTGCCAGCAGCCGGGTCGGAGATACGCAGTATTTT. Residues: CASSRVGDTQYF.

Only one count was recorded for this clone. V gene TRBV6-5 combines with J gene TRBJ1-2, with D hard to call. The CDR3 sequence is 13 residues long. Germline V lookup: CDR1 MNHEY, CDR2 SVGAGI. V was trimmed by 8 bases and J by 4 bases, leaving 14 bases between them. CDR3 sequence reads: CASQLGRTYGYTF. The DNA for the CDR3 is TGTGCCAGCCAATTGGGGAGGACCTATGGCTACACCTTC.